This entry describes one T cell receptor (beta chain). What it recognizes is unknown. The sample comes from a study of T cells expressing NK-cell markers. Study conclusions and caveats: For a few donors, these clonotypes were likewise the leading ones in the CD3+CD56-NKG2C+ fraction.

The CDR3 spans 16 residues. Looked up from germline, CDR1 is DFQATT and CDR2 is SNEGSKA (reference sequence). TCRdb re-called the 5' RACE reads and catalogs CDR3 proteins one per entry, DNA excluded. The ten top clones account for roughly 7.2%, within a sample of hundreds of thousands of distinct CDR3 sequences. The chain has TRBV20-1 and TRBJ2-1; TCRdb reports TRBD2, a call that lacks DNA to check it against. The receptor was derived from a woman aged 18-70 years in good health. The specimen sequenced was blood T cells: a sorted CD56 or NKG2C T cell subset, CD4+ or CD8+ T cells, or bulk PBMC T cells (not recorded which). The CDR3 sequence is CSARDSGAGGRNEQFF.